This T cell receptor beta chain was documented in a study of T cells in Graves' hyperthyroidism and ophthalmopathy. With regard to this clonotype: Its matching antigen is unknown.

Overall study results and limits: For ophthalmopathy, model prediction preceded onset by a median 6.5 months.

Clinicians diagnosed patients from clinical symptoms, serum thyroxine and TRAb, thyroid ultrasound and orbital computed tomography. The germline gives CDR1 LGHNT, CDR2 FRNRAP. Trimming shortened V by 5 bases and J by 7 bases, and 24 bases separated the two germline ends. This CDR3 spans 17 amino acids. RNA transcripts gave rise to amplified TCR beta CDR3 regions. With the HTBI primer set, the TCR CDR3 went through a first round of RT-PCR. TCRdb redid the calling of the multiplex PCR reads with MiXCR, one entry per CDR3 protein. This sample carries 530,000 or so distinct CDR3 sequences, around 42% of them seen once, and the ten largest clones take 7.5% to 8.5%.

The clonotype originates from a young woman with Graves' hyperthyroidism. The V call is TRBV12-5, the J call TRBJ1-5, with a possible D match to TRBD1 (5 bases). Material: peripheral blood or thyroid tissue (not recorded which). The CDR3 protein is CASGTQRGGSQGQPQHF. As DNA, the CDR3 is TGTGCTAGTGGTACTCAGCGGGGGGGATCACAAGGACAGCCCCAGCATTTT. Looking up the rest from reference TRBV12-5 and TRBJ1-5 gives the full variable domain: DARVTQTPRHKVTEMGQEVTMRCQPILGHNTVFWYRQTMMQGLELLAYFRNRAPLDDSGMPKDRFSAEMPDATLATLKIQPSEPRDSAVYFCASGTQRGGSQGQPQHFGDGTRLSIL.